Listed below are T cell receptor beta chains from one sample, sequenced in a study of blood T cell repertoires in COVID-19. Some clones are missing from TCRdb's copy, which holds only in-frame ones; the method was immunoSEQ multiplex PCR. The table records about 150,000 clones, around 90% of them present only once. Sequencing was performed on peripheral blood. Source of these receptors: a woman aged 55-70 years with active or convalescent COVID-19. The CDR3 runs from the conserved cysteine through the conserved F or W. The D gene is left open where the match is weak. Some rows have no size entry. The others give once, few or many, or a class for an expanded clone.

TRBD1	TRBV18	TRBJ1-2	NA	CASSPPGDSYGYTF	TGTGCCAGCTCACCACCGGGGGACAGTTATGGCTACACCTTC
NA	TRBV19	TRBJ1-1	NA	CASTGGLAEAFF	TGTGCCAGTACGGGGGGTCTCGCTGAAGCTTTCTTT
TRBD2	TRBV5-1	TRBJ2-5	NA	CASSLDTSGGQETQYF	TGCGCCAGCAGCTTGGATACTAGCGGGGGCCAAGAGACCCAGTACTTC
NA	TRBV21-1	TRBJ2-2	NA	CASSNGQTPGGPDTGELFF	TGTGCCAGCAGCAATGGCCAAACGCCCGGGGGGCCGGACACCGGGGAGCTGTTTTTT
NA	TRBV19	TRBJ1-2	once	CASQRDTLDGYTF	TGTGCCAGCCAAAGGGACACCCTTGATGGCTACACCTTC
NA	TRBV19	TRBJ1-4	NA	CASTSPPAEKRLFF	TGTGCCAGCACTTCCCCGCCGGCGGAGAAGAGACTGTTTTTT
TRBD1	TRBV5-1	TRBJ2-2	NA	CASNSGGRDTGELFF	TGCGCCAGCAACTCAGGGGGTCGGGACACCGGGGAGCTGTTTTTT
NA	TRBV5-1	TRBJ1-2	NA	CASSLGTNSYGYTF	TGCGCCAGCAGCTTGGGGACAAATTCCTATGGCTACACCTTC
TRBD1	TRBV10-3	TRBJ2-2	NA	CAISESDRGPSNTGELFF	TGTGCCATCAGTGAGTCGGACAGGGGCCCTTCTAACACCGGGGAGCTGTTTTTT
NA	TRBV4-1	TRBJ1-4	NA	CASSQTVRGGNEKLFF	TGCGCCAGCAGCCAAACCGTCCGAGGGGGAAATGAAAAACTGTTTTTT
TRBD1	TRBV7-2	TRBJ1-6	NA	CASSLRQGLHSPLHF	TGTGCCAGCAGCTTAAGACAGGGTCTCCATTCACCCCTCCACTTT
TRBD2	TRBV2	TRBJ2-1	few	CASVAGLSSYNEQFF	TGTGCCAGCGTAGCGGGGTTGAGCTCCTACAATGAGCAGTTCTTC
NA	TRBV7-2	TRBJ1-1	NA	CASSFGRNTEAFF	TGTGCCAGCAGCTTTGGCAGGAACACTGAAGCTTTCTTT
TRBD1	TRBV12-3/TRBV12-4	TRBJ2-4	NA	CASSWDSKNIQYF	TGTGCCAGCAGTTGGGACAGCAAAAACATTCAGTACTTC
TRBD1	TRBV11-2	TRBJ1-3	NA	CASSLSGGRGDTIYF	TGTGCCAGCAGCTTAAGCGGTGGCAGGGGGGACACCATATATTTT
TRBD1	TRBV19	TRBJ2-1	NA	CASSGWGQGFEEQFF	TGTGCCAGTAGCGGGTGGGGACAGGGTTTTGAGGAGCAGTTCTTC
NA	TRBV5-1	TRBJ1-2	NA	CASSLTSRANYGYTF	TGCGCCAGCAGCTTGACGTCACGGGCTAACTATGGCTACACCTTC
NA	TRBV2	TRBJ1-3	NA	CASRGGRNLSGNTIYF	TGTGCCAGCAGGGGAGGGAGGAACCTCTCTGGAAACACCATATATTTT
NA	TRBV30	TRBJ1-4	NA	CAWSRAGPGEKLFF	TGTGCCTGGAGTAGGGCGGGCCCGGGTGAAAAACTGTTTTTT
TRBD2	TRBV6-5	TRBJ2-7	once	CASRGLAGYEQYF	TGTGCCAGCAGGGGACTAGCGGGGTACGAGCAGTACTTC
NA	TRBV6-5	TRBJ2-1	NA	CASSRRQVVDEQFF	TGTGCCAGCAGTCGGAGACAGGTCGTGGATGAGCAGTTCTTC
NA	TRBV10-3	TRBJ2-7	NA	CAISPGGISSYEQYF	TGTGCCATCAGCCCCGGGGGTATCAGCTCCTACGAGCAGTACTTC
TRBD2	TRBV7-6	TRBJ2-3	NA	CASSLLGRGGTTDTQYF	TGTGCCAGCAGCTTATTGGGGCGGGGGGGCACGACAGATACGCAGTATTTT
NA	TRBV3-1/TRBV3-2	TRBJ1-4	NA	CASSLSLNEKLFF	TGTGCCAGCAGCCTATCACTCAATGAAAAACTGTTTTTT
NA	TRBV29-1	TRBJ1-1	once	CSVAPGGNTEAFF	TGCAGCGTTGCACCGGGGGGGAACACTGAAGCTTTCTTT
TRBD1	TRBV5-1	TRBJ1-2	NA	CASSLSPNRGPTMGYTF	TGCGCCAGCAGCTTGTCCCCAAACAGGGGGCCGACTATGGGCTACACCTTC